Below are 8 T cell receptor beta chains sequenced from a single sample in a study of shared clonotypes between healthy human individuals. TCRdb's table, derived via immunoSEQ multiplex PCR, lists solely in-frame clones and lacks some. This sample has over a million clones, with approximately 78% found just once. Source material: memory CD4+ T cells from PBMCs. Documented subset: CD45RA-negative fraction. The receptors come from a man aged 18 to 29 in good health. Some clones in this sample may be carry-over from other donors' samples.

The V and J genes are TRBV6-6 and TRBJ2-7; D is unclear. This CDR3 is built from 13 residues. CDR1 MNHNY and CDR2 SVGAGI come from the germline V gene (reference sequence). V lost 2 bases and J lost 3, with 8 bases in between. For the CDR3, the DNA is TGTGCCAGCAGTTACATGACTTACTACGAGCAGTACTTC. Its translation: CASSYMTYYEQYF.

V gene TRBV19 combines with J gene TRBJ1-3, with D possibly being TRBD1 (6 bases). The germline V gene has CDR1 LNHDA and CDR2 SQIVND (reference sequence). This CDR3 region has 14 residues. With 5 bases removed from V and 8 bases from J, the gap between germline ends came to 16 bases. CDR3 nucleotide sequence: TGTGCCAGTAGTCTCATACAGGGAGGAGACACCATATATTTT. Translating it yields CASSLIQGGDTIYF.

This clone has just a few counts. The CDR3 spells CASSSTSGSSSHNEQFF. The CDR3 coding sequence is TGTGCCAGCAGCTCGACTAGCGGGAGCTCTAGTCACAATGAGCAGTTCTTC. The chain employs TRBV5-4 and TRBJ2-1, with TRBD2 identical over 12 bases. Losses at the gene ends were 3 bases for V and 5 bases for J; bases not matched to a gene: 9. Germline loops: CDR1 SGHNT, CDR2 YYREEE (reference sequence). The CDR3 consists of 17 residues.

The chain carries TRBV18 and TRBJ1-1, with D hard to call. The germline V gene encodes CDR1 KGHSH and CDR2 LQKENI. V was clipped by 3 bases and J by 6 bases, with 11 bases between them. The CDR3 consists of 13 residues. The CDR3 bases are TGTGCCAGCTCACCCGGAGGGTTGGCTGAAGCTTTCTTT. Its translation: CASSPGGLAEAFF.

This clone occurred once. The V and J genes are TRBV6-1 and TRBJ2-5; tentatively, D is TRBD2 (5 bases). The CDR3 extends over 13 amino acids. The germline CDR1 and CDR2 sequences are MNHNS and SASEGT. With 11 bases removed from V and 7 bases from J, the gap between germline ends came to 20 bases. The CDR3 DNA sequence: TGTGCCGGCGCCCCCTCGGACTGGGGGACCCAGTACTTC. It is translated as CAGAPSDWGTQYF.

The chain uses TRBV5-1 and TRBJ2-5, with D perhaps given as TRBD1 or TRBD2 (5 bases each). V was trimmed by 4 bases and J by 4 bases, leaving 20 bases between them. Per germline, CDR1 SGHRS and CDR2 YFSETQ. The CDR3 has 16 residues. CDR3 protein: CASSGGPLKRGETQYF. Here the CDR3 DNA reads TGCGCCAGCAGCGGGGGACCCTTAAAGAGGGGAGAGACCCAGTACTTC.

This chain links TRBV2 with TRBJ2-5; 7 nucleotides align to TRBD2. The CDR3 consists of 14 residues. Germline values: CDR1 SNHLY, CDR2 FYNNEI. V lost 4 bases and J lost 2; bases outside the gene matches: 4. CDR3 protein: CASSGASGQETQYF. The CDR3, as DNA: TGTGCCAGCAGTGGGGCTAGCGGTCAAGAGACCCAGTACTTC.

A note on this clone: Since a much larger clone is just one base distant, this may be a read error. This CDR3 is also generated by other DNA sequences in the sample. The chain has TRBV5-1 and TRBJ2-5; TRBD1 matches 12 bases. The CDR3 runs 16 residues. CDR1 and CDR2 (germline): SGHRS, YFSETQ. The V and J ends lost 3 bases and 0 bases, in that order; junction bases with no gene match: 3. The DNA for the CDR3 is TGCGCCAGCAGCTCCGGGACAGGGGGCTACCAAGAGACCCAGTACTTC. Amino acids: CASSSGTGGYQETQYF.